These 26 T cell receptor beta chains came from one sample sequenced in a study of identifying expanded T cells in peripheral blood. Using immunoSEQ multiplex PCR, the repertoire was profiled, and TCRdb retains in-frame clones only, with some absent. The sample consists of fewer than 55,000 clones, roughly 82% of them appearing once. The sequencing input was blood. Source of these receptors: a person between 18 and 70 years old in good health.

This clone was counted between two and nine times. V usage is TRBV19 and J usage is TRBJ2-7, with 9 bases matching TRBD1. The germline gives CDR1 LNHDA, CDR2 SQIVND (reference sequence). The CDR3 is 14 residues long. J gave up 2 bases and V 5 bases, and 4 bases lay outside the gene matches. CDR3 loop: CASSRDREAYEQYF. The CDR3 DNA reads TGTGCCAGTAGTCGGGACAGGGAGGCCTACGAGCAGTACTTC.

DNA for the CDR3: TGTGCCAGTAATTCCGACAGATATAATTCACCCCTCCACTTT. Encoded protein: CASNSDRYNSPLHF. This chain links TRBV19 with TRBJ1-6; TRBD1 is a possible D gene (5 bases). CDR1 LNHDA and CDR2 SQIVND come from the germline V gene (reference sequence). V gave up 7 bases and J gave up 4 bases, with 11 bases separating them. The CDR3 totals 14 residues.

The chain joins TRBV9 to TRBJ1-3, with D perhaps TRBD1 (6 bases). The ends were cut back, 0 bases at V and 2 bases at J, with 9 bases in the middle. This CDR3 contains 15 residues. The germline V gene has CDR1 SGDLS and CDR2 YYNGEE. The CDR3 DNA is TGTGCCAGCAGCGTAGCCCAGGGGCCTGGAAACACCATATATTTT. It codes for CASSVAQGPGNTIYF.

This clone appeared a single time. The chain employs TRBV6-6 and TRBJ1-2; tentative D call: TRBD1 (5 bases). Germline V CDR1 and CDR2: MNHNY, SVGAGI (reference sequence). V was clipped by 2 bases and J by 5 bases, with 9 bases between them. The CDR3 runs 13 residues. The CDR3 DNA follows: TGTGCCAGCAGTTACGAGGGGAAGTATGGCTACACCTTC. Its protein product is CASSYEGKYGYTF.

The chain uses TRBV7-8 and TRBJ1-2; D not certain. Trimming removed 5 bases at V and 8 bases at J, with 18 bases between. Germline-derived CDR1 and CDR2 are SGHVS and FQNEAQ. The CDR3 loop spans 14 amino acids. CDR3 in DNA: TGTGCCAGCAGCCCGTTTGAAGGAAGAAGCGGCTACACCTTC. This encodes CASSPFEGRSGYTF.

The chain couples TRBV11-2 to TRBJ2-7, with 15 bases fitting TRBD2. V trimming: 0 bases; J trimming: 5 bases; junction bases outside the gene matches: 8. The CDR3 runs to 18 residues. Germline V gene lookup returns CDR1 SGHAT and CDR2 FQNNGV. This CDR3 reads CASSLDPGLAGGPHEQYV. The CDR3 DNA is TGTGCCAGCAGCTTAGATCCCGGACTAGCGGGGGGGCCCCACGAGCAGTACGTC.

This chain links TRBV10-3 with TRBJ2-1, with 8 bases lining up with TRBD1. Germline V gene sequence: CDR1 ENHRY, CDR2 SYGVKD. V gave up 9 bases and J gave up 0 bases; unmatched junction bases: 4. There are 14 residues in the CDR3. The CDR3 loop is CAISDRGSYNEQFF. Written as DNA, the CDR3 is TGTGCCATTTCCGACAGGGGCTCCTACAATGAGCAGTTCTTC.

Of note for this clone: In the same sample, other DNA sequences code for this CDR3. The V call is TRBV6-5, the J call TRBJ2-1; TRBD1 might be the D (6 bases). CDR3 length equals 12 residues. The V end lost 2 bases, the J end lost 9 bases, and 8 bases lay between the germline ends. Germline CDR1 MNHEY, CDR2 SVGAGI. This CDR3 reads CASSYVGGEQFF. The CDR3 bases are TGTGCCAGCAGTTACGTAGGGGGTGAGCAGTTCTTC.

The chain is built from TRBV2 and TRBJ1-5; no reliable D call. Per the germline V gene, CDR1 is SNHLY and CDR2 is FYNNEI. The CDR3 covers 13 residues. The ends were cut back, 8 bases at V and 6 bases at J, with 14 bases in the middle. The CDR3 loop reads CASGSGIFQPQHF. The CDR3 DNA reads TGTGCCAGCGGGAGCGGGATATTTCAGCCCCAGCATTTT.

V is TRBV5-4 and J is TRBJ2-3; D is unresolved. Per germline, CDR1 SGHNT and CDR2 YYREEE (reference sequence). The CDR3 runs to 15 residues. Trimming removed 3 bases from V and 2 bases from J, with 13 bases in between. CDR3 residues: CASSSGLSNTDTQYF. As DNA, the CDR3 is TGTGCCAGCAGCTCTGGCTTATCTAACACAGATACGCAGTATTTT.

This clone occurred a few times. The identical CDR3 is also encoded by other nucleotide sequences in the sample. The genes are TRBV7-2 and TRBJ2-1; tentatively, D is TRBD2 (7 bases). The germline CDR1 and CDR2 sequences are SGHTA and FQGNSA. The length of the CDR3 is 14 residues. V lost 0 bases and J lost 6, with 9 bases in between. CDR3 in amino acids: CASSLAAGANEQFF. The DNA of the CDR3 is TGTGCCAGCAGCTTAGCCGCGGGGGCCAATGAGCAGTTCTTC.

The V and J genes are TRBV6-6 and TRBJ2-1; 8 bases match TRBD2. V gave up 6 bases and J gave up 2 bases; unmatched junction bases: 0. The CDR3 has 13 amino acids. The germline V gene has CDR1 MNHNY and CDR2 SVGAGI (reference sequence). The CDR3 reads CASRGLAYNEQFF. CDR3 bases: TGTGCCAGCAGGGGACTAGCCTACAATGAGCAGTTCTTC.

V gene TRBV29-1 combines with J gene TRBJ2-5; D gene uncertain. The V end was cut by 4 bases, the J end by 5 bases, with 8 bases between. CDR3 length: 11 amino acids. Per the germline V gene, CDR1 is SQVTM and CDR2 is ANQGSEA. The CDR3 DNA follows: TGCAGCGTTGTCATAGGGGAGACCCAGTACTTC. This codes for CSVVIGETQYF.

This clone appeared a few times. The chain joins TRBV25-1 to TRBJ1-5; no clear D gene. Germline CDR1 and CDR2: MGHDK and SYGVNS. The V and J ends lost 0 bases and 0 bases respectively, with 0 bases between them. This CDR3 is built from 13 residues. CDR3 amino acids: CASSEYSNQPQHF. Written as DNA, the CDR3 is TGTGCCAGCAGTGAATATAGCAATCAGCCCCAGCATTTT.

The chain joins TRBV7-9 to TRBJ2-3; TRBD1 agrees at 11 bases. Germline CDR1 and CDR2: SEHNR and FQNEAQ (reference sequence). J gave up 4 bases and V 4 bases, and 7 bases lay outside the gene matches. The CDR3 sequence is 16 residues long. The CDR3 coding sequence is TGTGCCAGCAGCTCGGGACAGGGGGTACGGGCAGATACGCAGTATTTT. It is translated as CASSSGQGVRADTQYF.

The V call is TRBV10-3, the J call TRBJ2-5; 9 bases agree with TRBD2. The CDR3 totals 15 residues. The V and J ends lost 10 bases and 5 bases, in that order; junction bases with no gene match: 14. Per the germline V gene, CDR1 is ENHRY and CDR2 is SYGVKD. CDR3 sequence (DNA): TGTGCCACCTCTCGGGTTGCGGGAGGGAGTGAGACCCAGTACTTC. This translates into CATSRVAGGSETQYF.

V is TRBV5-8 and J is TRBJ2-3, with D perhaps assigned TRBD1 or TRBD2 (5 bases each). Germline CDR1 and CDR2: SGHTS and YDEGEE. The V end lost 1 base, the J end lost 0 bases, and 15 bases lay between the germline ends. There are 17 residues in the CDR3. In nucleotides, the CDR3 is TGTGCCAGCAGCTTGTGGGTGGGGACCTCTAGCACAGATACGCAGTATTTT. Residues: CASSLWVGTSSTDTQYF.

The chain couples TRBV5-1 to TRBJ2-7; possibly TRBD1 or TRBD2 for D (5 bases each). Germline V CDR1 and CDR2: SGHRS, YFSETQ. CDR3 size: 13 residues. V gave up 4 bases and J gave up 3 bases, with 11 bases separating them. CDR3: CASSRDGIYEQYF. Written as DNA, the CDR3 is TGCGCCAGCAGCCGGGACGGGATCTACGAGCAGTACTTC.

The chain is built from TRBV7-2 and TRBJ2-7, with a possible D match to TRBD2 (6 bases). The CDR3 loop spans 15 amino acids. V dropped 4 bases and J dropped 5 bases, with 18 bases sitting between them. The germline V gene encodes CDR1 SGHTA and CDR2 FQGNSA. CDR3: CASSSRLVKSNEQYF. The CDR3 bases are TGTGCCAGCAGCTCGAGACTAGTAAAAAGCAACGAGCAGTACTTC.

In regard to this clone: One end of the junction varies from germline; a read error may be responsible. The CDR3 DNA is TGTGCCAGCAGTTGGCAGTTTAGAGGGGCTGAGGCTTTCTTT. Translation gives CASSWQFRGAEAFF. The chain couples TRBV27 to TRBJ1-1; D is possibly TRBD1 (5 bases). Germline V gives CDR1 MNHEY, CDR2 SMNVEV (reference sequence). The CDR3 runs to 14 residues.

The chain has TRBV5-1 and TRBJ1-5; unclear D gene. In germline, CDR1 is SGHRS, CDR2 YFSETQ. The length of the CDR3 is 13 residues. V dropped 2 bases and J dropped 0 bases, with 3 bases sitting between them. This chain's CDR3 is CASSFGSNQPQHF. For the CDR3, the DNA is TGCGCCAGCAGCTTTGGTAGCAATCAGCCCCAGCATTTT.

The rearrangement uses TRBV7-9 and TRBJ2-7; 10 positions agree with TRBD2. The germline V gene has CDR1 SEHNR and CDR2 FQNEAQ (reference sequence). The V and J ends lost 6 bases and 5 bases, in that order; junction bases with no gene match: 10. The CDR3 contains 15 residues. The DNA of the CDR3 is TGTGCCAGCAGTCCTCGCAGGACTAGCGGTCACGAGCAGTACTTC. As protein: CASSPRRTSGHEQYF.

This clone was detected once. The chain combines TRBV6-1 with TRBJ2-1; tentatively, D is TRBD1 (5 bases). Trimming pared 11 bases from V and 5 bases from J, leaving 7 bases between. The V gene's germline CDR1 is MNHNS and CDR2 SASEGT. The length of the CDR3 is 10 residues. The CDR3 protein is CALGDNEQFF. The CDR3 coding sequence is TGTGCCTTAGGGGACAATGAGCAGTTCTTC.

By sample fraction, this clone is medium-sized. This rearrangement joins TRBV2 to TRBJ1-5; 7 bases are shared with TRBD1. Germline V gene data show CDR1 as SNHLY and CDR2 as FYNNEI. The CDR3 is 13 amino acids. J was trimmed by 6 bases and V by 4 bases; bases with no gene match: 3. The CDR3 loop reads CASSAGQFQPQHF. In DNA, the CDR3 is TGTGCCAGCAGTGCGGGACAGTTTCAGCCCCAGCATTTT.

The chain carries TRBV14 and TRBJ2-1; D is perhaps TRBD2 (5 bases). V lost 4 bases, J lost 0 bases, and 13 bases lay in between. The CDR3 totals 16 residues. Germline V gives CDR1 SGHDN, CDR2 FVKESK. CDR3 bases: TGTGCCAGCAGCCCTTGGACTGGTGGCTCCTACAATGAGCAGTTCTTC. The encoded protein is CASSPWTGGSYNEQFF.

CDR3 residues: CASSEGDRGGEAFF. CDR3 coding DNA: TGTGCCAGCAGTGAGGGGGACAGGGGAGGGGAAGCTTTCTTT. The rearrangement joins TRBV6-1 to TRBJ1-1; the match to TRBD1 covers 10 bases. This CDR3 is 14 amino acids long. The junction had 6 bases not matched to a gene; V was cut back by 3 bases and J by 8 bases. In germline, CDR1 is MNHNS, CDR2 SASEGT.